The next 8 T cell receptor beta chains were all read from a single sample in a study of shared clonotypes between healthy human individuals. The table came from immunoSEQ multiplex PCR; TCRdb's copy has only in-frame clones and leaves some out. The sample lists 950,000 to 1,300,000 clones, more than 60% seen once, with approximately 1.5% in the top ten. Sequenced sample: memory CD4+ T cells sorted from blood. The subset here: CD45RA-negative fraction. Receptors originate from a man younger than 35 in good health.

This clone was detected a few times. V usage is TRBV29-1 and J usage is TRBJ1-1, with D unclear. V lost 4 bases and J 8 bases, leaving 17 bases between the germline ends. Germline-derived CDR1 and CDR2 are SQVTM and ANQGSEA. CDR3 length equals 13 residues. The CDR3 DNA is TGCAGCGTTGCAACTCGCTTAACAGTGGAAGCTTTCTTT. Translating it yields CSVATRLTVEAFF.

V usage is TRBV7-9 and J usage is TRBJ1-1; D is undetermined. The germline V gene encodes CDR1 SEHNR and CDR2 FQNEAQ (reference sequence). The length of the CDR3 is 13 residues. Trimming shortened V by 3 bases and J by 6 bases, and 11 bases separated the two germline ends. CDR3 nucleotide sequence: TGTGCCAGCAGCTTCAGAATCGAGTCTGAAGCTTTCTTT. Protein: CASSFRIESEAFF.

The genes are TRBV4-2 and TRBJ2-7; perhaps TRBD1 as D (6 bases). The CDR3 is made up of 14 amino acids. Trimming left V 0 bases short and J 9 bases short, with 15 bases between. The germline V gene encodes CDR1 LGHNA and CDR2 YNFKEQ. As DNA, the CDR3 is TGTGCCAGCAGCCAAGACAAGACAGGCCGTGGGCAGTACTTC. Its protein product is CASSQDKTGRGQYF.

The gene calls are TRBV5-1 and TRBJ2-1, with TRBD1 matching 7 bases. V was pared by 0 bases and J by 2 bases, with 5 bases of the junction left unmatched. The V gene's germline CDR1 is SGHRS and CDR2 YFSETQ. This CDR3 has 16 amino acids. CDR3 coding DNA: TGCGCCAGCAGCTTGGAGCCCGGGACAGCCTACAATGAGCAGTTCTTC. It encodes CASSLEPGTAYNEQFF.

This rearrangement joins TRBV7-9 to TRBJ1-4; D is unresolved. The CDR3 spans 15 residues. V shed 2 bases and J shed 0 bases, with 7 bases lying between them. CDR1 SEHNR and CDR2 FQNEAQ come from the germline V gene (reference sequence). The CDR3 nucleotides read TGTGCCAGCAGCTTACTCCAGCCAACTAATGAAAAACTGTTTTTT. This codes for CASSLLQPTNEKLFF.

The chain employs TRBV4-1 and TRBJ2-2; 8 bases map to TRBD2. From germline, CDR1 is MGHRA and CDR2 YSYEKL. The J segment lost 4 bases and the V segment lost 1 base, leaving 5 bases of the junction unmatched. The CDR3 is 16 residues long. The CDR3 protein is CASSQARSGSTGELFF. DNA of the CDR3: TGCGCCAGCAGCCAAGCTCGGAGCGGGAGCACCGGGGAGCTGTTTTTT.

This chain uses TRBV28 with TRBJ1-2; D not resolved. Germline V gene lookup returns CDR1 MDHEN and CDR2 SYDVKM. The CDR3 sequence is 14 residues long. V dropped 6 bases and J dropped 4 bases, with 15 bases sitting between them. CDR3 sequence reads: CASSSRGRLYGYTF. The CDR3 DNA sequence: TGTGCCAGCAGCTCTCGCGGGAGGCTCTATGGCTACACCTTC.

The chain carries TRBV6-1 and TRBJ2-7; D might be TRBD1 or TRBD2, each matching 5 bases. Germline assignment: CDR1 MNHNS and CDR2 SASEGT. Trimming took 2 bases from V and 9 from J, leaving 11 bases between them. The CDR3 has 12 amino acids. CDR3 sequence reads: CASSEPQGVQYF. The CDR3 nucleotides read TGTGCCAGCAGTGAACCTCAGGGAGTGCAGTACTTC.